What follows is one T cell receptor (beta chain) and its context. Its antigen is unknown. The data originate from a study of beta chain features in type 1 diabetes. Broader study findings: Relative to healthy donors, patients appeared to have naive, central memory and Treg TCRB repertoires that were more similar.

The germline V gene encodes CDR1 SNHLY and CDR2 FYNNEI. The CDR3 has 12 residues. V was pared by 11 bases and J by 7 bases, with 14 bases between. The study reverse transcribed the entire isolated RNA, so it sequenced expressed TCRB transcripts. TCRdb's copy holds only in-frame clones and misses some; the assay was immunoSEQ multiplex PCR. The profile shows 390,000 or so clones, around 13% of them singletons. This rearrangement joins TRBV2 to TRBJ2-2, with D perhaps TRBD1 (6 bases). This receptor was taken from a man aged 25-45 years in good health. The specimen sequenced was naive CD4+ T cells from blood. CDR3 sequence reads: CACTGLDGELFF. CDR3 DNA sequence: TGTGCCTGCACAGGGCTTGACGGGGAGCTGTTTTTT.